Each of the 15 T cell receptor beta chains below was sequenced from the same sample in a study of shared clonotypes between healthy human individuals. Some clones are missing from TCRdb's copy, which holds only in-frame ones; the method was immunoSEQ multiplex PCR. The repertoire has roughly 640,000 clones, roughly 97% of them found once; the top ten carry 0.045% to 0.07%. Sequencing used naive CD4+ T cells sorted from blood. Subset given: CD45RA+ positively selected. These receptors were obtained from a woman aged 25 to 39 in good health.

CDR3 bases: TGTGCCAGCAGCTTAACGACAGCCTCAGATACGCAGTATTTT. Translation: CASSLTTASDTQYF. The chain has TRBV7-3 and TRBJ2-3; D possibly corresponds to TRBD1 (5 bases). Germline CDR1 SGHTA, CDR2 FQGTGA. The length of the CDR3 is 14 residues. V shed 0 bases and J shed 4 bases, with 8 bases lying between them. Full variable domain (outside the CDR3, taken from reference TRBV7-3 and TRBJ2-3): GAGVSQTPSNKVTEKGKYVELRCDPISGHTALYWYRQSLGQGPEFLIYFQGTGAADDSGLPNDRFFAVRPEGSVSTLKIQRTERGDSAVYLCASSLTTASDTQYFGPGTRLTVL.

The chain joins TRBV7-2 to TRBJ2-1; 11 bases match TRBD2. Germline-derived CDR1 and CDR2 are SGHTA and FQGNSA. The CDR3 covers 19 residues. After removal of 3 bases from V and 6 bases from J, the junction contained 16 bases not matched to a gene. The CDR3 DNA is TGTGCCAGCAGCTTGGACTCGCCTGAACTAGCGGGAGCTCTCAATGAGCAGTTCTTC. Protein sequence: CASSLDSPELAGALNEQFF.

The chain links TRBV5-1 to TRBJ2-7; perhaps TRBD1 as D (6 bases). V gave up 4 bases and J gave up 1 base, with 15 bases separating them. The CDR3 contains 15 residues. The V gene's germline CDR1 is SGHRS and CDR2 YFSETQ. The CDR3 DNA follows: TGCGCCAGCAGCCTCTCCGGGACACCTTCCTACGAGCAGTACTTC. Its protein product is CASSLSGTPSYEQYF.

The genes are TRBV19 and TRBJ1-3; D is ambiguous. The germline V and J ends were trimmed by 5 bases and 2 bases, with 13 bases remaining between them. The CDR3 covers 15 residues. Germline V gives CDR1 LNHDA, CDR2 SQIVND (reference sequence). The DNA for the CDR3 is TGTGCCAGTAGTCCCTCGTGGAGGGCTGGAAACACCATATATTTT. Its protein is CASSPSWRAGNTIYF.

The chain has TRBV19 and TRBJ2-1; 7 bases map to TRBD2. The CDR3 contains 13 residues. Germline-derived CDR1 and CDR2 are LNHDA and SQIVND (reference sequence). The V gene end was trimmed by 4 bases and the J gene end by 5 bases; junction bases not matched to a gene: 2. The CDR3 coding sequence is TGTGCCAGTAGTAACAGCGGGGACAATGAGCAGTTCTTC. It is translated as CASSNSGDNEQFF. The full variable domain, its missing parts supplied by reference TRBV19 and TRBJ2-1, is DGGITQSPKYLFRKEGQNVTLSCEQNLNHDAMYWYRQDPGQGLRLIYYSQIVNDFQKGDIAEGYSVSREKKESFPLTVTSAQKNPTAFYLCASSNSGDNEQFFGPGTRLTVL.

This chain uses TRBV7-2 with TRBJ2-7, with TRBD2 identical over 9 bases. The CDR3 sequence is 14 residues long. The germline V gene has CDR1 SGHTA and CDR2 FQGNSA. Trimming removed 6 bases from V and 2 bases from J; junction bases left unmatched: 5. The CDR3 spells CASREREATYEQYF. CDR3 nucleotide sequence: TGTGCCAGCAGAGAGCGGGAGGCAACCTACGAGCAGTACTTC. The full variable domain, in which reference TRBV7-2 and TRBJ2-7 provide the parts outside the CDR3, is GAGVSQSPSNKVTEKGKDVELRCDPISGHTALYWYRQSLGQGLEFLIYFQGNSAPDKSGLPSDRFSAERTGGSVSTLTIQRTQQEDSAVYLCASREREATYEQYFGPGTRLTVT.

The chain employs TRBV10-2 and TRBJ2-3; D unresolved. The ends were cut back, 5 bases at V and 0 bases at J, with 12 bases in the middle. This CDR3 contains 15 residues. CDR1 is WSHSY, CDR2 SAAADI, per germline. The CDR3 region has the DNA TGCGCCAGCAGTATGTTACGTTCTAGCACAGATACGCAGTATTTT. Its translation: CASSMLRSSTDTQYF.

CDR3 protein: CASSQGLVRGVSGELFF. CDR3 coding DNA: TGTGCCAGCAGTCAAGGTCTGGTCAGGGGCGTTTCCGGGGAGCTGTTTTTT. This chain links TRBV7-9 with TRBJ2-2; D perhaps matches TRBD1 (6 bases). V was pared by 6 bases and J by 6 bases, with 23 bases between. This CDR3 has 17 amino acids. In germline, CDR1 is SEHNR, CDR2 FQNEAQ (reference sequence).

The V and J genes are TRBV7-7 and TRBJ2-5; TRBD2 aligns across 10 bases. The CDR3 extends over 15 amino acids. Germline V gene lookup returns CDR1 SSHAT and CDR2 FNYEAQ (reference sequence). Trimming removed 1 base from V and 5 bases from J; junction bases left unmatched: 4. CDR3 nucleotides: TGTGCCAGCAGCTTAGGGGGGACTAGCGACGAGACCCAGTACTTC. Protein product: CASSLGGTSDETQYF. The variable domain in full, completed from reference TRBV7-7 and TRBJ2-5, reads GAGVSQSPRYKVTKRGQDVTLRCDPISSHATLYWYQQALGQGPEFLTYFNYEAQPDKSGLPSDRFSAERPEGSISTLTIQRTEQRDSAMYRCASSLGGTSDETQYFGPGTRLLVL.

The rearrangement uses TRBV28 and TRBJ2-5, with D tentatively TRBD1 (5 bases). Trimming stripped 3 bases from V and 1 base from J, with 12 bases between. The CDR3 covers 15 residues. Looked up from germline, CDR1 is MDHEN and CDR2 is SYDVKM. The CDR3 DNA reads TGTGCCAGCAGTTTGCCAGGACAAATCCAAGAGACCCAGTACTTC. Amino acids: CASSLPGQIQETQYF.

The gene calls are TRBV13 and TRBJ2-1, with D hard to call. This CDR3 region has 17 residues. V was cut by 2 bases and J by 4 bases, with 18 bases left in between. Looked up from germline, CDR1 is PRHDT and CDR2 is FYEKMQ (reference sequence). CDR3: CASSLSLRTALYNEQFF. The CDR3, as DNA: TGTGCCAGCAGCTTAAGTTTACGGACCGCCCTGTACAATGAGCAGTTCTTC.

The V call is TRBV19, the J call TRBJ1-2, with 11 bases fitting TRBD1. Germline CDR1 reads LNHDA; CDR2 reads SQIVND (reference sequence). The CDR3 is 14 residues long. V shed 8 bases and J 7 bases; nucleotides not matched to a gene: 9. The CDR3 sequence is CASGGTGGPVGYTF. The CDR3 nucleotides are TGTGCCAGTGGCGGGACAGGGGGGCCGGTTGGCTACACCTTC.

The chain carries TRBV18 and TRBJ2-1; weak D call: TRBD1 (6 bases). Between the trimmed V and J ends, which lost 2 bases and 8 bases, there was a span of 13 bases. Per germline, CDR1 KGHSH and CDR2 LQKENI. This CDR3 is built from 14 residues. CDR3: CASSPSAGVDEQFF. The CDR3, as DNA: TGTGCCAGCTCACCATCGGCAGGGGTCGATGAGCAGTTCTTC.

The chain has TRBV19 and TRBJ2-5; tentative D call: TRBD1 (5 bases). CDR3 length equals 13 residues. V dropped 5 bases and J dropped 6 bases, with 13 bases sitting between them. In germline, CDR1 is LNHDA, CDR2 SQIVND (reference sequence). The CDR3, as DNA: TGTGCCAGTAGTGCGGCCCCAGGGCAGACCCAGTACTTC. Its translation: CASSAAPGQTQYF.

The chain employs TRBV29-1 and TRBJ1-1, with D uncertain. From germline, CDR1 is SQVTM and CDR2 ANQGSEA. The CDR3 consists of 13 residues. Trimming removed 2 bases from V and 0 bases from J, with 7 bases in between. CDR3 in DNA: TGCAGCGTTGAACGGGCTTTGAACACTGAAGCTTTCTTT. Protein product: CSVERALNTEAFF.